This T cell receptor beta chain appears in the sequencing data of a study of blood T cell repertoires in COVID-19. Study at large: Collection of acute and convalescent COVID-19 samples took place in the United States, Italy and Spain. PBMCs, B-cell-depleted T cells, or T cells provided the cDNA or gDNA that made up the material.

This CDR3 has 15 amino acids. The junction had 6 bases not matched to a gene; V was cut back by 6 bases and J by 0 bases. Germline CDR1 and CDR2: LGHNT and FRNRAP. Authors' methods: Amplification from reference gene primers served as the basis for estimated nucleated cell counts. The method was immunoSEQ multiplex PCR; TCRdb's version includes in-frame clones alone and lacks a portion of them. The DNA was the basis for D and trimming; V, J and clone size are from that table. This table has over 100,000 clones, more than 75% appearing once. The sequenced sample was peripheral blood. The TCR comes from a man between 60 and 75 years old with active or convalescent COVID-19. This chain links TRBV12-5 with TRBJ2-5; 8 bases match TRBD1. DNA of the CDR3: TGTGCTAGTGGGACAGGGGCGTCCAACCAAGAGACCCAGTACTTC. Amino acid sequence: CASGTGASNQETQYF.